The 28 T cell receptor beta chains reported below all come from one sample, sequenced in a study of blood T cell repertoires in COVID-19. The repertoire was sequenced with immunoSEQ multiplex PCR; TCRdb's copy has only in-frame clones and lacks some. The table has tens of thousands of clones, less than 90% seen once. Sequenced input: peripheral blood. These receptors originate from a man in his sixties with COVID-19, enrolled during active disease.

This clone was seen a few times. The CDR3 is CASSLDRGPQETQYF. The DNA of the CDR3 is TGTGCCAGCAGCTTGGATAGGGGTCCTCAAGAGACCCAGTACTTC. The chain has TRBV5-4 and TRBJ2-5; weak D call: TRBD1 (5 bases). This CDR3 spans 15 amino acids. Germline CDR1 and CDR2: SGHNT and YYREEE (reference sequence). V lost 0 bases and J lost 2, with 11 bases in between.

The gene calls are TRBV12-3 or TRBV12-4 and TRBJ1-1, with TRBD1 identical over 7 bases. The junction had 3 bases not matched to a gene; V was cut back by 7 bases and J by 1 base. CDR3 length: 13 residues. The CDR3: CASIRTGNTEAFF. As DNA, the CDR3 is TGTGCCAGCATCCGGACAGGGAACACTGAAGCTTTCTTT.

The chain is built from TRBV7-9 and TRBJ1-6; D possibly corresponds to TRBD1 (6 bases). CDR3 length: 15 amino acids. CDR1 and CDR2 from the germline V gene are SEHNR and FQNEAQ (reference sequence). V was cut by 5 bases and J by 5 bases, with 13 bases left in between. The CDR3, as DNA: TGTGCCAGCAGCCCCGTGCAGGGGCATAATTCACCCCTCCACTTT. Translation: CASSPVQGHNSPLHF.

The chain has TRBV7-3 and TRBJ2-1; 16 bases line up with TRBD2. V was pared by 5 bases and J by 2 bases, with 6 bases of the junction left unmatched. The CDR3 is 18 amino acids. CDR1 and CDR2 from the germline V gene are SGHTA and FQGTGA. The CDR3: CASSTGLAGGSAYNEQFF. CDR3 coding DNA: TGTGCCAGCAGCACGGGACTAGCGGGGGGGTCCGCCTACAATGAGCAGTTCTTC.

The chain employs TRBV4-1 and TRBJ2-7; D is perhaps TRBD2 (7 bases). Germline V CDR1 and CDR2: MGHRA, YSYEKL. The CDR3 runs 16 residues. V shed 0 bases and J shed 3 bases, with 15 bases lying between them. The CDR3 is CASSQEGGGIFYEQYF. The CDR3 region has the DNA TGCGCCAGCAGCCAAGAAGGCGGGGGCATCTTCTACGAGCAGTACTTC.

This clone was seen just once. The chain recombines TRBV6-5 with TRBJ1-5, with D possibly TRBD1 on 5 matching bases. The CDR3 loop spans 12 amino acids. V lost 5 bases, J lost 6 bases, and 8 bases lay in between. Per the germline V gene, CDR1 is MNHEY and CDR2 is SVGAGI. CDR3 coding DNA: TGTGCCAGCAGTCAACAGGCTCAGCCCCAGCATTTT. It specifies CASSQQAQPQHF.

This chain joins TRBV6-1 and TRBJ1-5; D gene uncertain. Germline V gene sequence: CDR1 MNHNS, CDR2 SASEGT. V was pared by 2 bases and J by 1 base, with 21 bases between. The CDR3 runs to 19 residues. The CDR3 DNA follows: TGTGCCAGCAGTGAATTGCAAGGCAGGTTGTTAATAAGCAATCAGCCCCAGCATTTT. It specifies CASSELQGRLLISNQPQHF.

This clone was observed once. The chain combines TRBV5-1 with TRBJ2-7; D possibly corresponds to TRBD1 (6 bases). CDR1 SGHRS and CDR2 YFSETQ come from the germline V gene. The CDR3 totals 12 residues. Deletions cut 2 bases from V and 6 bases from J, with 9 bases between. CDR3 nucleotide sequence: TGCGCCAGCAGCTTTGACAGGTCCGAGCAGTACTTC. Encoded protein: CASSFDRSEQYF.

The chain's CDR3 is CASSYAGTGFSGANVLTF. For the CDR3, the DNA is TGTGCCAGCAGCTACGCCGGGACAGGATTCTCTGGGGCCAACGTCCTGACTTTC. V usage is TRBV13 and J usage is TRBJ2-6, with 8 bases matching TRBD1. Germline-derived CDR1 and CDR2 are PRHDT and FYEKMQ (reference sequence). The CDR3 has 18 residues. The V and J ends lost 4 bases and 0 bases, in that order; junction bases with no gene match: 8. Full variable domain (remainder filled in from reference TRBV13 and TRBJ2-6): AAGVIQSPRHLIKEKRETATLKCYPIPRHDTVYWYQQGPGQDPQFLISFYEKMQSDKGSIPDRFSAQQFSDYHSELNMSSLELGDSALYFCASSYAGTGFSGANVLTFGAGSRLTVL.

The V call is TRBV5-1, the J call TRBJ2-2, with D perhaps matching TRBD1 (6 bases). Germline V CDR1 and CDR2: SGHRS, YFSETQ. V lost 8 bases to trimming and J lost 2 bases, with 7 bases between them. The CDR3 extends over 12 amino acids. This CDR3 reads CARGANTGELFF. The CDR3 DNA reads as TGCGCCAGGGGGGCCAACACCGGGGAGCTGTTTTTT.

This rearrangement joins TRBV11-2 to TRBJ2-2; 8 positions match TRBD1. Per the germline V gene, CDR1 is SGHAT and CDR2 is FQNNGV. Trimming at V came to 5 bases and at J to 6 bases, leaving 11 bases not matched to a gene. CDR3 length equals 16 residues. The CDR3 DNA is TGTGCCAGCAGCCTCCGTTTTGGACAGGGTTCCGGGGAGCTGTTTTTT. It yields the protein CASSLRFGQGSGELFF.

This chain connects TRBV5-1 to TRBJ2-7; perhaps TRBD2 as D (5 bases). This CDR3 is 15 amino acids long. Germline CDR1 is SGHRS and CDR2 is YFSETQ. Trimming left V 4 bases short and J 1 base short, with 15 bases between. The CDR3 DNA reads as TGCGCCAGCAGCATTGCGTACGGGAAATCCTACGAGCAGTACTTC. This sequence encodes CASSIAYGKSYEQYF. The variable domain in full, with the rest retrieved from reference TRBV5-1 and TRBJ2-7, is KAGVTQTPRYLIKTRGQQVTLSCSPISGHRSVSWYQQTPGQGLQFLFEYFSETQRNKGNFPGRFSGRQFSNSRSEMNVSTLELGDSALYLCASSIAYGKSYEQYFGPGTRLTVT.

The chain couples TRBV7-6 to TRBJ2-3; 13 positions match TRBD2. The CDR3 has 15 residues. Germline trimming cut 6 bases from V and 2 bases from J; bases unmatched to any gene: 2. Germline V gene lookup returns CDR1 SGHVS and CDR2 FNYEAQ. In DNA form, the CDR3 reads TGTGCCAGCAGGGGACTAGCGGGGTTCACAGATACGCAGTATTTT. Translating it yields CASRGLAGFTDTQYF.

This clone was counted a few times. The chain is built from TRBV2 and TRBJ1-2; the D gene is possibly TRBD1 (6 bases). Germline values: CDR1 SNHLY, CDR2 FYNNEI. This CDR3 region has 16 residues. V was trimmed by 6 bases and J by 1 base, leaving 18 bases between them. CDR3 sequence: CASSPGATILNYGYTF. CDR3 coding DNA: TGTGCCAGCAGCCCAGGGGCTACGATTCTTAACTATGGCTACACCTTC.

The gene calls are TRBV3-1 (or the pseudogene TRBV3-2) and TRBJ1-4; TRBD1 matches 7 bases. Germline V lookup: CDR1 LGHDT, CDR2 YNNKEL (reference sequence). The CDR3 consists of 16 residues. The V segment lost 4 bases and the J segment 8 bases; nucleotides outside the gene matches: 13. CDR3 loop: CASSPTSTGVGEKLFF. Written as DNA, the CDR3 is TGTGCCAGCAGCCCGACCTCAACAGGGGTGGGAGAAAAACTGTTTTTT.

In this sample, this clone turned up once. V usage is TRBV2 and J usage is TRBJ2-7; tentative D call: TRBD2 (6 bases). In germline, CDR1 is SNHLY, CDR2 FYNNEI. This CDR3 region has 16 residues. Trimming took 6 bases from V and 3 from J, leaving 21 bases between them. The CDR3 loop is CASSGSGSAMVYEQYF. The CDR3 DNA reads TGTGCCAGCAGCGGGAGTGGTAGCGCGATGGTCTACGAGCAGTACTTC.

The chain uses TRBV5-1 and TRBJ1-3; a possible D gene is TRBD1 (6 bases). Trimming took off 3 bases at V and 0 bases at J, with 16 bases between the two ends. Germline V gives CDR1 SGHRS, CDR2 YFSETQ. This CDR3 comprises 17 residues. The chain's CDR3 is CASSYGGGQSSGNTIYF. Written as DNA, the CDR3 is TGCGCCAGCAGCTATGGTGGGGGCCAGAGCTCTGGAAACACCATATATTTT.

This clone was counted between two and nine times. The DNA for the CDR3 is TGTGCCAGCAGCCAGGAGACAGGCTTTGAAGCTTTCTTT. Translated, it gives CASSQETGFEAFF. The chain uses TRBV14 and TRBJ1-1, with D maybe TRBD1 (6 bases). V lost 3 bases to trimming and J lost 7 bases, with 12 bases between them. Looked up from germline, CDR1 is SGHDN and CDR2 is FVKESK. The CDR3 is made up of 13 amino acids.

This clone came up once. J is TRBJ1-1 and V is TRBV30, with a tentative D call TRBD1 (5 bases). Germline CDR1 and CDR2: GTSNPN and SVGIG (reference sequence). This CDR3 comprises 14 residues. Trimming pared 2 bases from V and 1 base from J, leaving 11 bases between. CDR3 loop: CAWSSGGPNTEAFF. CDR3 in DNA: TGTGCCTGGAGTTCCGGGGGTCCGAACACTGAAGCTTTCTTT.

This clone was recorded once. The chain uses TRBV25-1 and TRBJ2-1; 8 positions agree with TRBD2. Germline V gene lookup returns CDR1 MGHDK and CDR2 SYGVNS. The V and J ends lost 3 bases and 7 bases, in that order; junction bases with no gene match: 8. The CDR3 has 15 amino acids. The CDR3 DNA follows: TGTGCCAGCAGTGACCCCAGCGGGGGCTGGAATGAGCAGTTCTTC. Protein product: CASSDPSGGWNEQFF.

This rearrangement joins TRBV7-3 to TRBJ2-2; D is ambiguous. This CDR3 region has 16 residues. Between the trimmed V and J ends, which lost 3 bases and 1 base, there was a span of 12 bases. Germline CDR1 and CDR2: SGHTA and FQGTGA. The CDR3 DNA is TGTGCCAGCAGCTTTCAAGGAGCTAGGAACACCGGGGAGCTGTTTTTT. Translation: CASSFQGARNTGELFF.

Notes on this clone: Other DNA sequences of this sample code for an identical CDR3. The V call is TRBV7-2, the J call TRBJ2-1; D gene uncertain. The CDR3 runs to 15 residues. Trimming removed 0 bases from V and 0 bases from J, with 6 bases in between. Per the germline V gene, CDR1 is SGHTA and CDR2 is FQGNSA. CDR3 coding DNA: TGTGCCAGCAGCTTAGCGGCTAGCTCCTACAATGAGCAGTTCTTC. This sequence encodes CASSLAASSYNEQFF. The full variable domain, completed using reference TRBV7-2 and TRBJ2-1, is GAGVSQSPSNKVTEKGKDVELRCDPISGHTALYWYRQSLGQGLEFLIYFQGNSAPDKSGLPSDRFSAERTGGSVSTLTIQRTQQEDSAVYLCASSLAASSYNEQFFGPGTRLTVL.

This chain uses TRBV7-2 with TRBJ2-6; tentatively, D is TRBD2 (7 bases). CDR1 and CDR2 from the germline V gene are SGHTA and FQGNSA. The V end lost 5 bases, the J end lost 0 bases, and 14 bases lay between the germline ends. This CDR3 is built from 17 residues. CDR3 residues: CASSDRRGNSGANVLTF. Here the CDR3 DNA reads TGTGCCAGCAGCGACAGGCGGGGGAACTCTGGGGCCAACGTCCTGACTTTC.

The gene calls are TRBV12-3 or TRBV12-4 and TRBJ1-5, with 7 bases identical to TRBD1. V lost 3 bases and J lost 7; bases outside the gene matches: 3. This CDR3 contains 13 residues. CDR3: CASSLRGLQPQHF. The CDR3 nucleotides read TGTGCCAGCAGTTTGAGGGGGCTACAGCCCCAGCATTTT.

V usage is TRBV6-5 and J usage is TRBJ1-4; the D gene is possibly TRBD1 (5 bases). V lost 9 bases and J lost 0, with 11 bases in between. The CDR3 extends over 14 amino acids. Germline V CDR1 and CDR2: MNHEY, SVGAGI. The chain's CDR3 is CASKKGTTNEKLFF. The CDR3 region has the DNA TGTGCCAGTAAAAAGGGGACAACTAATGAAAAACTGTTTTTT.

This chain links TRBV19 with TRBJ2-2; 7 bases are shared with TRBD1. Looked up from germline, CDR1 is LNHDA and CDR2 is SQIVND (reference sequence). CDR3 length: 15 amino acids. The junction had 12 bases not matched to a gene; V was cut back by 8 bases and J by 6 bases. CDR3 nucleotide sequence: TGTGCCAGTGTTAGACAGGGAACGTTGTCCGGGGAGCTGTTTTTT. Its translation: CASVRQGTLSGELFF.

The CDR3 nucleotides are TGTGCCAGCATTACGACTAGCGGGGAGACCCAGTACTTC. Its protein is CASITTSGETQYF. The chain combines TRBV6-5 with TRBJ2-5, with 10 positions matching TRBD2. The J segment lost 5 bases and the V segment lost 7 bases, leaving 4 bases of the junction unmatched. The CDR3 contains 13 residues. Germline V gene data show CDR1 as MNHEY and CDR2 as SVGAGI.

The chain couples TRBV6-5 to TRBJ2-7, with D possibly matching TRBD2 (6 bases). V was trimmed by 7 bases and J by 1 base, leaving 14 bases between them. This CDR3 is built from 14 residues. In germline, CDR1 is MNHEY, CDR2 SVGAGI. The CDR3 sequence: CASKRGSGSYEQYF. The CDR3 nucleotides read TGTGCCAGCAAGAGGGGTAGCGGTTCCTACGAGCAGTACTTC.